The 10 T cell receptor beta chains below were found in one sample sequenced in a study of CD8+ T cells in alopecia areata. As to treatment: oral pan-JAK inhibitor, 5-10 mg twice daily. TCR sequencing used cDNA made by reverse transcription of extracted RNA. Produced via immunoSEQ multiplex PCR; TCRdb's table is partial and in-frame only. Of some 110,000 clones listed, 58% are singletons. This specimen was CD8+ T cells sorted from blood, taken at week 4, from a patient treated with tofacitinib. The receptors originated from a human donor with alopecia areata.

The V call is TRBV29-1, the J call TRBJ1-1; D gene uncertain. Per the germline V gene, CDR1 is SQVTM and CDR2 is ANQGSEA. Trimming took 6 bases from V and 5 from J, leaving 7 bases between them. The CDR3 totals 10 residues. CDR3 coding DNA: TGCAGCGTCCTTGCAACTGAAGCTTTCTTT. This codes for CSVLATEAFF.

The CDR3 loop is CASSELYTDTQYF. CDR3 bases: TGTGCCAGCAGCGAACTATACACAGATACGCAGTATTTT. The genes are TRBV11-2 and TRBJ2-3, with no clear D. There are 13 residues in the CDR3. V lost 5 bases to trimming and J lost 2 bases, with 8 bases between them. Germline assignment: CDR1 SGHAT and CDR2 FQNNGV.

This chain joins TRBV27 and TRBJ1-2, with D uncertain. This CDR3 contains 14 residues. The germline gives CDR1 MNHEY, CDR2 SMNVEV (reference sequence). V was pared by 3 bases and J by 2 bases, with 10 bases between. CDR3 coding DNA: TGTGCCAGCAGTTTCACCAATGCCAACTATGGCTACACCTTC. Residues: CASSFTNANYGYTF.

The V gene is TRBV9, the J gene TRBJ2-5; D call uncertain. The V and J ends lost 3 bases and 2 bases respectively, with 17 bases between them. Germline CDR1 SGDLS, CDR2 YYNGEE. The CDR3 is 16 residues long. The CDR3 DNA reads TGTGCCAGCAGCGGACTGGACGGTCCCCGACAAGAGACCCAGTACTTC. Amino acid sequence: CASSGLDGPRQETQYF. The variable domain in full, with the rest retrieved from reference TRBV9 and TRBJ2-5, is DSGVTQTPKHLITATGQRVTLRCSPRSGDLSVYWYQQSLDQGLQFLIQYYNGEERAKGNILERFSAQQFPDLHSELNLSSLELGDSALYFCASSGLDGPRQETQYFGPGTRLLVL.

This clone was seen only a few times. This sequence joins TRBV27 and TRBJ1-5; tentative D call: TRBD1 (6 bases). V lost 8 bases to trimming and J lost 3 bases, with 17 bases between them. Germline-derived CDR1 and CDR2 are MNHEY and SMNVEV (reference sequence). There are 15 residues in the CDR3. The CDR3 protein is CASLPARGANQPQHF. The CDR3 bases are TGTGCCAGCCTCCCGGCACGGGGGGCCAATCAGCCCCAGCATTTT.

The chain is built from TRBV29-1 and TRBJ2-5; D may be TRBD2 (6 bases). CDR1 and CDR2 (germline): SQVTM, ANQGSEA. Trimming left V 0 bases short and J 4 bases short, with 18 bases between. The CDR3 is 16 residues long. CDR3 in amino acids: CSVEEGGEKAGETQYF. CDR3 nucleotides: TGCAGCGTTGAAGAGGGGGGTGAGAAGGCTGGAGAGACCCAGTACTTC.

Regarding this clone: Other DNA sequences within the sample encode an identical CDR3. The chain has TRBV29-1 and TRBJ2-7; no clear D gene. The CDR3 runs 12 residues. The V and J ends lost 0 bases and 2 bases respectively, with 5 bases between them. Germline V gene data show CDR1 as SQVTM and CDR2 as ANQGSEA. Here the CDR3 reads CSVEEGTYEQYF. CDR3 sequence (DNA): TGCAGCGTTGAAGAGGGGACCTACGAGCAGTACTTC.

A remark on this clone: Other nucleotide sequences in the sample specify the same CDR3. This chain joins TRBV29-1 and TRBJ1-2, with TRBD1 identical over 8 bases. The CDR3 has 11 residues. The V segment lost 3 bases and the J segment 8 bases; nucleotides outside the gene matches: 2. The germline gives CDR1 SQVTM, CDR2 ANQGSEA. The CDR3 here is CSVETGVGYTF. The CDR3 coding sequence is TGCAGCGTTGAGACAGGGGTAGGCTACACCTTC.

This clone was seen only a few times. The rearrangement uses TRBV29-1 and TRBJ2-7, with D possibly TRBD1 on 6 matching bases. V shed 5 bases and J shed 2 bases, with 10 bases lying between them. CDR1 and CDR2 (germline): SQVTM, ANQGSEA. The CDR3 is 12 amino acids. This chain's CDR3 is CSVRQDTYEQYF. The CDR3 DNA reads TGCAGCGTTCGACAGGACACCTACGAGCAGTACTTC.

This clone was seen only once. The sample holds other DNA sequences that translate to the same CDR3. V is TRBV27 and J is TRBJ1-1, with a possible D match to TRBD1 (5 bases). The germline CDR1 and CDR2 sequences are MNHEY and SMNVEV (reference sequence). This CDR3 is 13 amino acids long. Trimming left V 6 bases short and J 2 bases short, with 10 bases between. The CDR3: CASSPTGNTEAFF. CDR3 in DNA: TGTGCCAGCAGCCCCACAGGAAACACTGAAGCTTTCTTT.